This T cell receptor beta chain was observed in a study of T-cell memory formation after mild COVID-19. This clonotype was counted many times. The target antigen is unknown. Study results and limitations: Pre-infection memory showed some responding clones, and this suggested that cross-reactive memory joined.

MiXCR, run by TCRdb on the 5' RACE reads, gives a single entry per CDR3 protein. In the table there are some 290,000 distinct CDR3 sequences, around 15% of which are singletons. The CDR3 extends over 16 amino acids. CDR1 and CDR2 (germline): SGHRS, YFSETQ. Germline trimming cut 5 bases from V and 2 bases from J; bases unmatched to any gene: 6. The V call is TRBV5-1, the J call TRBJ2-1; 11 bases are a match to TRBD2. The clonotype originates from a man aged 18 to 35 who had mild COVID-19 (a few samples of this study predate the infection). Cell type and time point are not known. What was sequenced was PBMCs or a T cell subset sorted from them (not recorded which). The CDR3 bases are TGCGCCAGCAGGGGCACTAGCGGGGGTCCCTACAATGAGCAGTTCTTC. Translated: CASRGTSGGPYNEQFF.